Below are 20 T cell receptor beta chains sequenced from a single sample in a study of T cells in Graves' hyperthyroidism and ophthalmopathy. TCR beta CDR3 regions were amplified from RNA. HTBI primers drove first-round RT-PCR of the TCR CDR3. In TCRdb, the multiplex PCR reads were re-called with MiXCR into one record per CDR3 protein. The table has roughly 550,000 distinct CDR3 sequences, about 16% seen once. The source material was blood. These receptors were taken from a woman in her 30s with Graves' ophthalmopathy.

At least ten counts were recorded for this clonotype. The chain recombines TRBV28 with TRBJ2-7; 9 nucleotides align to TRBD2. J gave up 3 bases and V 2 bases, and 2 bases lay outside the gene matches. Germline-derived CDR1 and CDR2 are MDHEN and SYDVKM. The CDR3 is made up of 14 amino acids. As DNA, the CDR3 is TGTGCCAGCAGTTTACCTAGCGGGAACTACGAGCAGTACTTC. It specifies CASSLPSGNYEQYF.

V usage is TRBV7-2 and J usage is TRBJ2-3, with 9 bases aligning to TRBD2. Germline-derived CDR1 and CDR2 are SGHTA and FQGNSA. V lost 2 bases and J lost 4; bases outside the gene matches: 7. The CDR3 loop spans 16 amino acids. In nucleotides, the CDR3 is TGTGCCAGCAGCTTAAGATTCAGCGGGAGGCCAGATACGCAGTATTTT. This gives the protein CASSLRFSGRPDTQYF.

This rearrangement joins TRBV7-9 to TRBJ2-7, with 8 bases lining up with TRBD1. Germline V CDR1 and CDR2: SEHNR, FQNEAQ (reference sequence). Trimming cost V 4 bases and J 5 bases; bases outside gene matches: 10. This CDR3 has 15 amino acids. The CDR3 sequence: CASSSWEDRVDEQYF. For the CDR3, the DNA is TGTGCCAGCAGCTCATGGGAGGACAGGGTGGACGAGCAGTACTTC.

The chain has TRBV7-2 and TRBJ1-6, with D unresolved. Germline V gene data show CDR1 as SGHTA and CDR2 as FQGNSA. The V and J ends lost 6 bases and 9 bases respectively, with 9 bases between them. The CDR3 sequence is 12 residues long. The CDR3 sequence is CASRGNGSPLHF. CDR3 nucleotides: TGTGCCAGCAGGGGTAACGGTTCACCCCTCCACTTT.

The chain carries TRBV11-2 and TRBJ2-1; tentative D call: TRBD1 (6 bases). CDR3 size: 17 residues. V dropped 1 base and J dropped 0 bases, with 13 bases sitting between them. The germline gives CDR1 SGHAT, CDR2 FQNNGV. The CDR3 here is CASSLGPTGRSYNEQFF. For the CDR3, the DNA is TGTGCCAGCAGCTTAGGGCCCACAGGGCGCTCCTACAATGAGCAGTTCTTC.

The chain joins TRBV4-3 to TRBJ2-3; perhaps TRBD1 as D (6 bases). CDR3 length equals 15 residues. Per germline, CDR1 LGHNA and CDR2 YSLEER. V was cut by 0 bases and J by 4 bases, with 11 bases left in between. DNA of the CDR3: TGCGCCAGCAGCCAAGACCGGGACACGGCAGATACGCAGTATTTT. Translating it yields CASSQDRDTADTQYF.

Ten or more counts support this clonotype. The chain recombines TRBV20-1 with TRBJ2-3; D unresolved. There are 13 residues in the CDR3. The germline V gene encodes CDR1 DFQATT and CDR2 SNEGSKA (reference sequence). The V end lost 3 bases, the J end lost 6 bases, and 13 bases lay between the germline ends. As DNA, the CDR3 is TGCAGTGCTAGTTCCCCATTATCGGATACGCAGTATTTT. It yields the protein CSASSPLSDTQYF.

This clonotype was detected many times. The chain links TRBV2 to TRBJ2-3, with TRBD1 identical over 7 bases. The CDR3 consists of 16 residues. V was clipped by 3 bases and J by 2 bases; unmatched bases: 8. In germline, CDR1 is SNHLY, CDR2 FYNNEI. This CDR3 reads CASSDVGQALTDTQYF. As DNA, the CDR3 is TGTGCCAGCAGTGATGTAGGACAGGCCCTCACAGATACGCAGTATTTT.

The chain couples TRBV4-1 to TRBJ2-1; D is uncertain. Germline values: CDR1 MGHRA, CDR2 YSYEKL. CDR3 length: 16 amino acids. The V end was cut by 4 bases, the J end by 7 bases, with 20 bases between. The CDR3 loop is CASSPRTPPFTNEQFF. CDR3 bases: TGCGCCAGCAGCCCGCGGACCCCTCCATTTACAAATGAGCAGTTCTTC.

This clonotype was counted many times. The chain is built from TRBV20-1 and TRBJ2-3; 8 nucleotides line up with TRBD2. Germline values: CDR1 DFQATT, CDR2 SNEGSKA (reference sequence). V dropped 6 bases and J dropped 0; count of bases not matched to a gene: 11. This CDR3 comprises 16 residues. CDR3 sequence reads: CSAQTYTSGSTDTQYF. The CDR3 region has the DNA TGCAGTGCCCAAACCTATACTAGCGGAAGCACAGATACGCAGTATTTT.

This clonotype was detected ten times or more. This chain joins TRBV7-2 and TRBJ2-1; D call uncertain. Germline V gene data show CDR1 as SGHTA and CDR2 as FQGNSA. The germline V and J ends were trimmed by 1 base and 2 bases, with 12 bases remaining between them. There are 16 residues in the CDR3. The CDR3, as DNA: TGTGCCAGCAGCTTAGGTGCGGAGCCAGCCTACAATGAGCAGTTCTTC. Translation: CASSLGAEPAYNEQFF.

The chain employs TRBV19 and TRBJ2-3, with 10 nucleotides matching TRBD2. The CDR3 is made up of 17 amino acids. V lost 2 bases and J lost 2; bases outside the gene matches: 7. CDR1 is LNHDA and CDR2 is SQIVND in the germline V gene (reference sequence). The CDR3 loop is CASSIYGLAGATDTQYF. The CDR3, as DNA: TGTGCCAGTAGTATATACGGTCTAGCGGGAGCCACAGATACGCAGTATTTT.

CDR3 sequence reads: CASGRRDYPSAWGNEQFF. CDR3 bases: TGTGCCAGCGGGAGAAGGGACTACCCCTCGGCCTGGGGCAATGAGCAGTTCTTC. This rearrangement joins TRBV16 to TRBJ2-1; 7 bases fit TRBD2. CDR1 and CDR2 (germline): KGHSY, FQNENV. This CDR3 has 18 residues. J gave up 6 bases and V 8 bases, and 22 bases lay outside the gene matches.

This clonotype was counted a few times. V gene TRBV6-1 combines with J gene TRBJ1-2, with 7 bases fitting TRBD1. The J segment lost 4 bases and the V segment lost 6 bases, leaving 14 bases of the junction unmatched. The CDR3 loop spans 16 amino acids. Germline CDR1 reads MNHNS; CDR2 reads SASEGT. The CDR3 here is CASRPGGGGAGYGYTF. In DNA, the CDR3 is TGTGCCAGCAGGCCCGGGGGAGGGGGCGCTGGCTATGGCTACACCTTC.

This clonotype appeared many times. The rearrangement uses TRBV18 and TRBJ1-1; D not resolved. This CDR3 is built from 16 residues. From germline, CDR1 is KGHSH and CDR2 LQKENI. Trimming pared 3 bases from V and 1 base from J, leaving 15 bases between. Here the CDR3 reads CASSPSATAENTEAFF. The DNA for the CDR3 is TGTGCCAGCTCACCCTCCGCGACCGCCGAGAACACTGAAGCTTTCTTT.

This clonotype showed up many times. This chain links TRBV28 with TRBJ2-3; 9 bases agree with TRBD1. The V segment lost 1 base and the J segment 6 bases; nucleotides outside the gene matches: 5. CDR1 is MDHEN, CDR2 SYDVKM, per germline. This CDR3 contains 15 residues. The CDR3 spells CASSLSGQGVDTQYF. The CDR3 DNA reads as TGTGCCAGCAGTTTATCGGGACAGGGTGTGGATACGCAGTATTTT.

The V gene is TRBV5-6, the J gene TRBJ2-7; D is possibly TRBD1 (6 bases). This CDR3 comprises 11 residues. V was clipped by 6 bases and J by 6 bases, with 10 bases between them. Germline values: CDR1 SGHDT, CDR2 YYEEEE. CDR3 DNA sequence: TGTGCCAGCACCCGAGGGGGCGAGCAGTACTTC. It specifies CASTRGGEQYF.

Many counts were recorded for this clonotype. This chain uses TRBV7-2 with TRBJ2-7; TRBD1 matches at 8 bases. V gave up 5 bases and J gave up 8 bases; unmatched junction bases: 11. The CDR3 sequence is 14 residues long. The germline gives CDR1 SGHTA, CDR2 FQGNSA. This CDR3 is CASSAYPDRDKQYF. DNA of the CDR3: TGTGCCAGCAGCGCCTACCCGGACAGGGATAAGCAGTACTTC.

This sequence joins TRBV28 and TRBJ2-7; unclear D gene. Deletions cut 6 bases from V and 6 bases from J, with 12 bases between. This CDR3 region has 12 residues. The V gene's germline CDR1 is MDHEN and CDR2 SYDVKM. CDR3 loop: CASRPTFAEQYF. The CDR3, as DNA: TGTGCCAGCAGACCTACCTTCGCCGAGCAGTACTTC.

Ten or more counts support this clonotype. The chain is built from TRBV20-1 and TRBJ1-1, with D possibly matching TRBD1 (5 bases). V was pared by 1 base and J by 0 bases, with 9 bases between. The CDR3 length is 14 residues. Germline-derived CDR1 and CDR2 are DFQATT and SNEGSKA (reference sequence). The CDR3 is CSARVTEMNTEAFF. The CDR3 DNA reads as TGCAGTGCTAGAGTGACAGAGATGAACACTGAAGCTTTCTTT.